This TCR beta chain came from a study of T cells in Graves' hyperthyroidism and ophthalmopathy. As for the study in general: Peripheral blood was obtained at initial diagnosis, preceding any treatment.

Amplification of TCR beta CDR3 regions used RNA as the template. In the first-round RT-PCR of the TCR CDR3, the HTBI primer set was used. TCRdb called the multiplex PCR reads again in MiXCR, with one record for every CDR3 protein. The repertoire holds 350,000 to 500,000 distinct CDR3 sequences, with around 13% as singletons. The germline gives CDR1 LNHNV, CDR2 YYDKDF (reference sequence). The CDR3 runs 14 residues. Germline trimming cut 7 bases from V and 9 bases from J; bases unmatched to any gene: 9. This clonotype was counted ten times or more. This receptor was identified in a woman aged 18 to 35 with Graves' hyperthyroidism. The specimen sequenced was blood. V and J are TRBV15 and TRBJ2-1; 10 positions agree with TRBD2. CDR3: CATTSSGRNFEQFF. For the CDR3, the DNA is TGTGCCACCACTTCTAGCGGGAGAAACTTTGAGCAGTTCTTC.